Listed below are T cell receptor beta chains from one sample, sequenced in a study of blood T cells in healthy people across ages. One entry per CDR3 protein, called by TCRdb with MiXCR from the 5' RACE reads. The data contain about 620,000 distinct CDR3 sequences, 40% to 65% of them singletons. The sample taken for sequencing was blood. These receptors were taken from an elderly woman in good health. CDR3s include the opening cysteine and the closing phenylalanine or tryptophan. A D gene is named only where the DNA matches it firmly. Clone size is given for some rows only: seen once, a few or many times, or a class if the clone is expanded.

D gene	clone size	V gene	J gene	CDR3 DNA	CDR3 protein
NA	NA	TRBV9	TRBJ2-1	TGTGCCAGCAGCGTAAACGGGTTTGAGCAGTTCTTC	CASSVNGFEQFF
TRBD1	many	TRBV28	TRBJ2-3	TGTGCCAGCAGTTTCTTCAGGGGGCCGAATACGCAGTATTTT	CASSFFRGPNTQYF
NA	NA	TRBV7-2	TRBJ2-5	TGTGCCAGCCAATCGGTCCTAGGCAATGAGCAGTACTTC	CASQSVLGNEQYF
NA	NA	TRBV5-1	TRBJ2-7	TGCGCCAGCAGCTTGGAGGTAGGGATCTACGAGCAGTACTTC	CASSLEVGIYEQYF
NA	NA	TRBV5-1	TRBJ2-3	TGCGCCAGCAGCTTTTCCGTTCTTACCCGAGATACGCAGTATTTT	CASSFSVLTRDTQYF
TRBD2	few	TRBV10-3	TRBJ2-3	TGTGCCACCCGGACTAGCGGTGGCACAGATACGCAGTATTTT	CATRTSGGTDTQYF
NA	few	TRBV3-1	TRBJ2-5	TGTGCCAGCAGCCAAGATGAGTGGGGGTCCCAAGAGACCCAGTACTTC	CASSQDEWGSQETQYF
NA	NA	TRBV5-1	TRBJ1-1	TGCGCCAGCAGCTTGGCCTCGTATAACACTGAAGCTTTCTTT	CASSLASYNTEAFF
TRBD1	NA	TRBV5-1	TRBJ1-2	TGCGCCAGCAGCTCTACAACGACAGGGTTGTATGGCTACACCTTC	CASSSTTTGLYGYTF
NA	NA	TRBV20-1	TRBJ1-1	TGCAGTGCTAGAGAAGGAGGGGCAAAGGAAGGGGGTGAAGCTTTCTTT	CSAREGGAKEGGEAFF
TRBD2	NA	TRBV2	TRBJ2-1	TGTGCCTGCGCCGGGACTAGCAACAATGAGCAGTTCTTC	CACAGTSNNEQFF
NA	few	TRBV5-1	TRBJ1-2	TGCGCCAGCAGCTCCCGGGGTTATGGCTACACCTTC	CASSSRGYGYTF
NA	NA	TRBV20-1	TRBJ2-1	TGCAGTGCTAGAGATTTCCGTGGCCCGGAGGAGTCCAATGGGCAGTTCTTC	CSARDFRGPEESNGQFF
TRBD2	NA	TRBV18	TRBJ2-1	TGTGCCAGCTCACCAGCTTCACTAGCGGGATTAAATGAGCAGTTCTTC	CASSPASLAGLNEQFF
NA	NA	TRBV12-3/TRBV12-4	TRBJ2-7	TGTGCCAGCAGTTTGTCGAGCGAGCAGTACTTC	CASSLSSEQYF
NA	NA	TRBV5-1	TRBJ2-5	TGCGCCAGCAGAGTTGGAAGTGGGTTGGAGACCCAGTACTTC	CASRVGSGLETQYF
NA	NA	TRBV28	TRBJ2-4	TGTGCCAGCAGTCCGCTCCCCCAGGCTCAAAACATTCAGTACTTC	CASSPLPQAQNIQYF
NA	NA	TRBV2	TRBJ1-2	TGTGCCAGCAGTGTGACTGGGGAGTATGGCTACACCTTC	CASSVTGEYGYTF
NA	NA	TRBV20-1	TRBJ2-1	TGCAGTGCTAGAGAATATGGGAGAGGGCAGTTCTTC	CSAREYGRGQFF
NA	NA	TRBV2	TRBJ2-7	TGTGCCAGCATCAAAGAGGCGGGGAGGGACAATGAGCAGTACTTC	CASIKEAGRDNEQYF
NA	NA	TRBV7-9	TRBJ2-1	TGTGCCAGCAGCCCAAAATGGCCTGAGCAGTTCTTC	CASSPKWPEQFF
NA	many	TRBV2	TRBJ2-5	TGTGCCAGCACCATTCAAGAGACCCAGTACTTC	CASTIQETQYF
NA	once	TRBV9	TRBJ1-2	TGTGCCAGCAGCGTAGCCGACACGAACTATGGCTACACCTTC	CASSVADTNYGYTF
TRBD1	NA	TRBV7-2	TRBJ1-6	TGTGCCAGCAGAAAAGCCCGGGACAGGAATAATTCACCCCTCCACTTT	CASRKARDRNNSPLHF
NA	NA	TRBV6-1	TRBJ2-1	TGTGCCAGCAGTGAATGGGGTACTGGTGAGCAGTTCTTC	CASSEWGTGEQFF
TRBD1	once	TRBV7-2	TRBJ2-5	TGTGCCAGCAGCTGGACAGGGTCCGATGCGTACTTC	CASSWTGSDAYF
NA	many	TRBV4-2	TRBJ2-5	TGTGCCAGCAGCCAAGGTGTGTTGGCAGCCTCAACGGGGCAAGAGACCCAGTACTTC	CASSQGVLAASTGQETQYF
TRBD1	NA	TRBV27	TRBJ1-2	TGTGCCAGCAGTTTAAAAAGGGACAGCCTCTATGGCTACACCTTC	CASSLKRDSLYGYTF
NA	NA	TRBV14	TRBJ2-5	TGTGCCAGCAGCCAAGCCGACTGGCAAGAGACCCAGTACTTC	CASSQADWQETQYF
NA	few	TRBV5-1	TRBJ1-5	TGCGCCAGCAGCTTTTCAGCGGGGCATCAGCCCCAGCATTTT	CASSFSAGHQPQHF
NA	NA	TRBV27	TRBJ2-1	TGTGCCAGCAGGGACATCCTATACAATGAGCAGTTCTTC	CASRDILYNEQFF
TRBD2	NA	TRBV4-1	TRBJ2-5	TGCGCCAGCAGCCATCCTTTCCGACTAGCTTCAAACGAGACCCAGTACTTC	CASSHPFRLASNETQYF
TRBD1	few	TRBV12-3/TRBV12-4	TRBJ1-2	TGTGCCAGCAGTTTAGGTGGGGACAGTCATGGCTACACCTTC	CASSLGGDSHGYTF
NA	once	TRBV5-1	TRBJ2-7	TGCGCCAGCAGCTTGGATTCGACCAACTACGAGCAGTACTTC	CASSLDSTNYEQYF
NA	once	TRBV5-1	TRBJ2-7	TGCGCCAGCAGCTTGGATGGCTCCAGATCCTACGAGCAGTACTTC	CASSLDGSRSYEQYF
NA	many	TRBV4-1	TRBJ2-5	TGCGCCAGCAGCCAAGTAGGATCGGAGACCCAGTACTTC	CASSQVGSETQYF
TRBD1	NA	TRBV7-2	TRBJ1-5	TGTGCCAGCAGCTTAGGGGACAGGTTTCAGCCCCAGCATTTT	CASSLGDRFQPQHF
TRBD1	NA	TRBV20-1	TRBJ2-3	TGCAGTGCTACAGGGACAGGGAGGACAGATACGCAGTATTTT	CSATGTGRTDTQYF
NA	many	TRBV3-1	TRBJ2-1	TGTGCCAGCAGCCCACAGTTTGGGGGGGGCCCCTATGAGCAGTTCTTC	CASSPQFGGGPYEQFF
NA	many	TRBV7-9	TRBJ2-1	TGTGCCAGCAGCAGGGCCAGGGACTCCCCTCCAAATGAGCAGTTCTTC	CASSRARDSPPNEQFF
NA	many	TRBV15	TRBJ2-1	TGTGCCACCAGCAGAGAGTGGGACACCTCCTACAATGAGCAGTTCTTC	CATSREWDTSYNEQFF
NA	NA	TRBV25-1	TRBJ1-2	TGTGCCAGCAGCGAACAGGGTCCGGCTGGCTACACCTTC	CASSEQGPAGYTF
TRBD1	NA	TRBV27	TRBJ2-2	TGTGCCAGCAGTTTACATAAAGGACAGGGAAACACCGGGGAGCTGTTTTTT	CASSLHKGQGNTGELFF
NA	few	TRBV9	TRBJ2-5	TGTGCCAGCAGCGGAGATACAGAAGAGACCCAGTACTTC	CASSGDTEETQYF
TRBD1	many	TRBV3-1	TRBJ2-7	TGTGCCAGCAGCCATTTGGGACAGGGCGGAGAGTACGAGCAGTACTTC	CASSHLGQGGEYEQYF
NA	NA	TRBV20-1	TRBJ2-1	TGCAGTGCTAGGTCTCGATACAATGAGCAGTTCTTC	CSARSRYNEQFF
NA	NA	TRBV27	TRBJ2-2	TGTGCCAGCAGTTTCAGGGCCCCCATAGCGAACACCGGGGAGCTGTTTTTT	CASSFRAPIANTGELFF
NA	NA	TRBV12-3/TRBV12-4	TRBJ2-1	TGTGCCAGCAGGGAGCAGGGGAATTGGCAGTTCTTC	CASREQGNWQFF
NA	few	TRBV12-3/TRBV12-4	TRBJ1-1	TGTGCCAGCAGCCCCCCCAGCGTAAACACTGAAGCTTTCTTT	CASSPPSVNTEAFF
NA	many	TRBV2	TRBJ2-1	TGTGCCAGCGGGACCAAGGATGAGCAGTTCTTC	CASGTKDEQFF
NA	NA	TRBV10-3	TRBJ2-5	TGTGCCATCAGTTCGGACAGCCCAGCCTACAATGAGCAGTACTTC	CAISSDSPAYNEQYF
NA	NA	TRBV12-3/TRBV12-4	TRBJ2-7	TGTGCCAGCAGGGTCCTAGGAACAAGCGAGCAGTACTTC	CASRVLGTSEQYF
NA	once	TRBV12-3/TRBV12-4	TRBJ1-1	TGTGCCAGCAGCCGAGACAGGAGGTCTTTGATAGTTTTCTTT	CASSRDRRSLIVFF
NA	NA	TRBV6-4	TRBJ2-7	TGTGCCAGCAGTGACTTTAAGCCCTACGAGCAGTACTTC	CASSDFKPYEQYF
TRBD2	few	TRBV7-2	TRBJ2-1	TGTGCCAGCAGCTCCGCGGGGGGGAACAATGAGCAGTTCTTC	CASSSAGGNNEQFF
TRBD1	NA	TRBV28	TRBJ2-2	TGTGCCAGCAGTTTACCCGGACAGGGAGCAGGGGAGCTGTTTTTT	CASSLPGQGAGELFF
TRBD1	NA	TRBV29-1	TRBJ2-5	TGCAGCGTTGAAGGGTTGGGGCAGGGGGTCGTGACCCAGTACTTC	CSVEGLGQGVVTQYF
NA	NA	TRBV25-1	TRBJ2-1	TGTGCCAGCAGTGCGCGCTGGATCTACTACAATGAGCAGTTCTTC	CASSARWIYYNEQFF